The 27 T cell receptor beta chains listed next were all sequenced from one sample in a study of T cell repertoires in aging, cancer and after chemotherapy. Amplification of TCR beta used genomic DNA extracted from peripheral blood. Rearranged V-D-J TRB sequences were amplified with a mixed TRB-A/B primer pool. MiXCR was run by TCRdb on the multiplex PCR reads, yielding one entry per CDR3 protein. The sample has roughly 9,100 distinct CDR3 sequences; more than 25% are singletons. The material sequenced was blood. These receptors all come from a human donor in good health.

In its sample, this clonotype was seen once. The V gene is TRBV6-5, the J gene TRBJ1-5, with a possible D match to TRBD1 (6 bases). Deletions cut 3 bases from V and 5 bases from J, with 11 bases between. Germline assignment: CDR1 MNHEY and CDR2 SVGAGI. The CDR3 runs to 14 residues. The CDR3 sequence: CASSYGGAYQPQHF. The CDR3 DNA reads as TGTGCCAGCAGTTATGGGGGGGCATATCAGCCCCAGCATTTT.

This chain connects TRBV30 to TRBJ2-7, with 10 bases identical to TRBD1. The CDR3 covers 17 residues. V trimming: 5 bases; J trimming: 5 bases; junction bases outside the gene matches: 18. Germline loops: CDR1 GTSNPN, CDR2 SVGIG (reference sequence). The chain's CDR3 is CAWGGTGVDRRSHEQYF. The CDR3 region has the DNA TGTGCCTGGGGTGGGACAGGGGTTGATCGTAGGTCCCACGAGCAGTACTTC. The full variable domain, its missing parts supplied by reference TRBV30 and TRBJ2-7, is SQTIHQWPATLVQPVGSPLSLECTVEGTSNPNLYWYRQAAGRGLQLLFYSVGIGQISSEVPQNLSASRPQDRQFILSSKKLLLSDSGFYLCAWGGTGVDRRSHEQYFGPGTRLTVT.

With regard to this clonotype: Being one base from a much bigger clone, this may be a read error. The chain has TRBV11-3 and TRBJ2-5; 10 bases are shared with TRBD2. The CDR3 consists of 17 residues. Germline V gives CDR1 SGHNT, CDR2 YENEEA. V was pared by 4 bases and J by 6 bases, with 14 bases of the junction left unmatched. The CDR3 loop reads CASSWAGGLARGKTQYF. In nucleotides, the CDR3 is TGTGCCAGCAGCTGGGCAGGGGGACTAGCGAGGGGGAAGACCCAGTACTTC. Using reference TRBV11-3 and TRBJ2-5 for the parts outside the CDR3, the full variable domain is EAGVVQSPRYKIIEKKQPVAFWCNPISGHNTLYWYLQNLGQGPELLIRYENEEAVDDSQLPKDRFSAERLKGVDSTLKIQPAELGDSAVYLCASSWAGGLARGKTQYFGPGTRLLVL.

For the CDR3, the DNA is TGCGCCAGCAGCGGGACTGGGGGGACTGGAAACACCATATATTTT. Its translation is CASSGTGGTGNTIYF. This chain joins TRBV5-1 and TRBJ1-3, with TRBD1 as a possible D gene (5 bases). Trimming stripped 4 bases from V and 2 bases from J, with 13 bases between. The CDR3 has 15 residues. Germline-derived CDR1 and CDR2 are SGHRS and YFSETQ.

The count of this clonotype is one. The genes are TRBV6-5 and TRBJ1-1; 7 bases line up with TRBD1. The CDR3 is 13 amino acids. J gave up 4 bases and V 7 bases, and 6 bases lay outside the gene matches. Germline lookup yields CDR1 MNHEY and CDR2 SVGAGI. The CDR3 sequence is CASTRGGLTEAFF. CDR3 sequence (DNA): TGTGCCAGCACCAGGGGGGGACTCACTGAAGCTTTCTTT.

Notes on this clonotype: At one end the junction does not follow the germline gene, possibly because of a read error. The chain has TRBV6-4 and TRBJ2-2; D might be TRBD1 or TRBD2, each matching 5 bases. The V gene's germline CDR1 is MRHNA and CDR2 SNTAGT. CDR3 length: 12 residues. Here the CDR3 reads CASSEGTGALFF. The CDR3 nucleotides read TGTGCCAGCAGTGAGGGCACCGGGGCGCTGTTTTTT.

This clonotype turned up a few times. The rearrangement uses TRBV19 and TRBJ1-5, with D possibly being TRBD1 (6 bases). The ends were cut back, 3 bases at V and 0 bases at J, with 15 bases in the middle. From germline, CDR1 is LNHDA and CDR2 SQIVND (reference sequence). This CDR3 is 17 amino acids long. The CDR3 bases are TGTGCCAGTAGTATCGTGCAGGGGATGACTAGCAATCAGCCCCAGCATTTT. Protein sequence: CASSIVQGMTSNQPQHF.

CDR3 sequence (DNA): TGTGCCAGCAGCCTCTCCGGGACTAGCGGGGGGGTTAGGGATACGCAGTATTTT. This gives the protein CASSLSGTSGGVRDTQYF. The chain is built from TRBV4-2 and TRBJ2-3; 16 bases map to TRBD2. V lost 4 bases and J lost 6; bases outside the gene matches: 10. Germline lookup yields CDR1 LGHNA and CDR2 YNFKEQ. The CDR3 has 18 amino acids.

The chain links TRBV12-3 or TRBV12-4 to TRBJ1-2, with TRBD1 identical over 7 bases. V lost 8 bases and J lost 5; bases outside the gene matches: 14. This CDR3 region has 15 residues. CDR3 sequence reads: CASGDSRTPLYGYTF. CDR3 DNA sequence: TGTGCCAGCGGGGACAGCCGAACCCCGCTTTATGGCTACACCTTC.

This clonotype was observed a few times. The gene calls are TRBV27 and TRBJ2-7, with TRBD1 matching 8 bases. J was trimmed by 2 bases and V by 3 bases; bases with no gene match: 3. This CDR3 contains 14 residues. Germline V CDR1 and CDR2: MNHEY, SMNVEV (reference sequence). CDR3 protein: CASSFGQGTYEQYF. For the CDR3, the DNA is TGTGCCAGCAGTTTCGGACAGGGAACCTACGAGCAGTACTTC.

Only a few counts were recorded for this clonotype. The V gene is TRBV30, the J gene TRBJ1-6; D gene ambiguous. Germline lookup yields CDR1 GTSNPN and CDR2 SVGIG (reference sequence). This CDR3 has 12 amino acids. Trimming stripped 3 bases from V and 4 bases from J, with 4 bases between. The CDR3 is CAWSVYNSPLHF. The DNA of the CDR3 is TGTGCCTGGAGCGTTTATAATTCACCCCTCCACTTT.

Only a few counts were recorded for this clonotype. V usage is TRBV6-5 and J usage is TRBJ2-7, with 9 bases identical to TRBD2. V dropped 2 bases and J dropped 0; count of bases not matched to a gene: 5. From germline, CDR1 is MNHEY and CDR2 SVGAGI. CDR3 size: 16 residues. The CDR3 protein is CASSYPLAGSSYEQYF. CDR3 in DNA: TGTGCCAGCAGTTACCCCCTAGCGGGATCCTCCTACGAGCAGTACTTC.

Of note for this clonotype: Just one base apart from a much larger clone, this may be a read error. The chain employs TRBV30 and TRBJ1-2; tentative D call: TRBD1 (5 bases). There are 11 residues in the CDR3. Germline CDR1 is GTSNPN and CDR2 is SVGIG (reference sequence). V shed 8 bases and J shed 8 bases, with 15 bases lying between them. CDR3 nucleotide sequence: TGTGCCGGGGCCTCGGAGGCAGGCTACACCTTC. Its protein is CAGASEAGYTF. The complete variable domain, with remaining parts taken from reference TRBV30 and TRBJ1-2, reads SQTIHQWPATLVQPVGSPLSLECTVEGTSNPNLYWYRQAAGRGLQLLFYSVGIGQISSEVPQNLSASRPQDRQFILSSKKLLLSDSGFYLCAGASEAGYTFGSGTRLTVV.

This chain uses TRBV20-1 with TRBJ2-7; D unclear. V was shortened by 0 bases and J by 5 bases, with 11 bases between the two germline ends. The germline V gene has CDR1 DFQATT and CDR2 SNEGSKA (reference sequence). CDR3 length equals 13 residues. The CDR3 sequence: CSARETLGDEQYF. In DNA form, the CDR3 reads TGCAGTGCTAGAGAAACCCTCGGTGACGAGCAGTACTTC.

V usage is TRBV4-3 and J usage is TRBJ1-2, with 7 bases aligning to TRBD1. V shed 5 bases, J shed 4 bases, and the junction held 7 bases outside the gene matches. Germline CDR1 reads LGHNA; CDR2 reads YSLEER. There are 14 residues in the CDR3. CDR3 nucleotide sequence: TGCGCCAGCAGCTTGGCGGAGGGGGCCTATGGCTACACCTTC. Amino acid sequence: CASSLAEGAYGYTF.

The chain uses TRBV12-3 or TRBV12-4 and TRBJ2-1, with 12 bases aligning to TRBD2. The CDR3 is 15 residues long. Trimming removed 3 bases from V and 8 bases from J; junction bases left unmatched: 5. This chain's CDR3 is CASSFLAGGGDEQFF. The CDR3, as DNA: TGTGCCAGCAGTTTCCTAGCGGGGGGGGGGGATGAGCAGTTCTTC.

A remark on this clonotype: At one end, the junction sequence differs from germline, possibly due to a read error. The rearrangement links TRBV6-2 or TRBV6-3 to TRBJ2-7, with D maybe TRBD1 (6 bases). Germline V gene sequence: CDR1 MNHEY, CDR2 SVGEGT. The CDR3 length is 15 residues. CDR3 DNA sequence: TGTGCCAGAAGTTTCTCTAGGGGGAAAGGGCTCGAGCAGTACTTC. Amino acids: CARSFSRGKGLEQYF.

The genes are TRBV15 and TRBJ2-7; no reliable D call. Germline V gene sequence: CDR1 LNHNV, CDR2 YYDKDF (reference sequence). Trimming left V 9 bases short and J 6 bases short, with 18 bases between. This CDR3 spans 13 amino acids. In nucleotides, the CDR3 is TGTGCCACAAACGTCAACGAGGCCGGCGAGCAGTACTTC. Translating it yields CATNVNEAGEQYF. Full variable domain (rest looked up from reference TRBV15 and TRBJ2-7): DAMVIQNPRYQVTQFGKPVTLSCSQTLNHNVMYWYQQKSSQAPKLLFHYYDKDFNNEADTPDNFQSRRPNTSFCFLDIRSPGLGDTAMYLCATNVNEAGEQYFGPGTRLTVT.

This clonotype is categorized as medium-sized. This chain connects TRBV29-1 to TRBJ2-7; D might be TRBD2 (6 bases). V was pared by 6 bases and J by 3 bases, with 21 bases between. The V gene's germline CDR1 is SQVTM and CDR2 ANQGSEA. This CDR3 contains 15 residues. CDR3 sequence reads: CSVKVGEDRHYEQYF. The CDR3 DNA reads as TGCAGCGTCAAAGTAGGGGAGGACCGCCACTACGAGCAGTACTTC.

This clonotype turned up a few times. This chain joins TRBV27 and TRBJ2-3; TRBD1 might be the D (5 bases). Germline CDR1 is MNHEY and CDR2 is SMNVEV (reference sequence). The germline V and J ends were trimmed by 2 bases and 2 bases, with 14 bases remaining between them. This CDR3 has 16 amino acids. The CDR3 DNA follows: TGTGCCAGCAGTTTAGAACCAGGGCAGAACACAGATACGCAGTATTTT. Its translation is CASSLEPGQNTDTQYF.

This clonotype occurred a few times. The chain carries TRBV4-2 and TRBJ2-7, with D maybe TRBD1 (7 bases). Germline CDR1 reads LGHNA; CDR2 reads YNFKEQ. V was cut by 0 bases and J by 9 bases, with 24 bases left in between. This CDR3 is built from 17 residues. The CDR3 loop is CASSQDATGVRGAGQYF. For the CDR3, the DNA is TGTGCCAGCAGCCAAGATGCTACAGGGGTAAGGGGGGCTGGGCAGTACTTC.

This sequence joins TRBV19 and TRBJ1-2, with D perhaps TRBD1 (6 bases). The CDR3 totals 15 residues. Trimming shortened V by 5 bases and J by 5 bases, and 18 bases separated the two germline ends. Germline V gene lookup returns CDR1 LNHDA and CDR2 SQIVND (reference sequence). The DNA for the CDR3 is TGTGCCAGTAGTGTCCAGGGAGGGGGGGATTATGGCTACACCTTC. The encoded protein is CASSVQGGGDYGYTF.

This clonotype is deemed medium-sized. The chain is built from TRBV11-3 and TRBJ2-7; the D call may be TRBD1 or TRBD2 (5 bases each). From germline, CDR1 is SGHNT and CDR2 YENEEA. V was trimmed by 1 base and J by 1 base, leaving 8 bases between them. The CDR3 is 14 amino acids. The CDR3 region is CASSLVRGSYEQYF. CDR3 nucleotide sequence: TGTGCCAGCAGCTTAGTGAGGGGATCCTACGAGCAGTACTTC.

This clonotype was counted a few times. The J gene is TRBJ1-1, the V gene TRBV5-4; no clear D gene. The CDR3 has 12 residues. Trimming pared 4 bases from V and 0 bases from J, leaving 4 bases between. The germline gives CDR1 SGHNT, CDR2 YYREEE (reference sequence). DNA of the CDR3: TGTGCCAGCAGCCGGATGAACACTGAAGCTTTCTTT. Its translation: CASSRMNTEAFF.

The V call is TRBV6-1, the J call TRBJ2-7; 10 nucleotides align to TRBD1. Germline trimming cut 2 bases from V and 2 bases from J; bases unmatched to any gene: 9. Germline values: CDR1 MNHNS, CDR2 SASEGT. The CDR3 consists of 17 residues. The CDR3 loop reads CASSERIGGTGAYEQYF. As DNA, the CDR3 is TGTGCCAGCAGTGAAAGAATAGGTGGGACAGGGGCCTACGAGCAGTACTTC.

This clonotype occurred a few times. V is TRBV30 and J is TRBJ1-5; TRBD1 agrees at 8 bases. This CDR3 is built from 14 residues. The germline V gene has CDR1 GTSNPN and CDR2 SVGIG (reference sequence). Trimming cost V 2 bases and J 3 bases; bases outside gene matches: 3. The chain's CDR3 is CAWSRTGYNQPQHF. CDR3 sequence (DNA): TGTGCCTGGAGTCGGACAGGGTACAATCAGCCCCAGCATTTT.

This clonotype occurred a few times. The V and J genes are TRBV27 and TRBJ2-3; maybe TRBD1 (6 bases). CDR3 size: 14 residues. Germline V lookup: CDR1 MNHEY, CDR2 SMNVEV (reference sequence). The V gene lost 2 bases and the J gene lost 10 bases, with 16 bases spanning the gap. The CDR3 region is CASSLAELPGAQYF. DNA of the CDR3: TGTGCCAGCAGTTTAGCAGAACTCCCAGGGGCGCAGTATTTT.